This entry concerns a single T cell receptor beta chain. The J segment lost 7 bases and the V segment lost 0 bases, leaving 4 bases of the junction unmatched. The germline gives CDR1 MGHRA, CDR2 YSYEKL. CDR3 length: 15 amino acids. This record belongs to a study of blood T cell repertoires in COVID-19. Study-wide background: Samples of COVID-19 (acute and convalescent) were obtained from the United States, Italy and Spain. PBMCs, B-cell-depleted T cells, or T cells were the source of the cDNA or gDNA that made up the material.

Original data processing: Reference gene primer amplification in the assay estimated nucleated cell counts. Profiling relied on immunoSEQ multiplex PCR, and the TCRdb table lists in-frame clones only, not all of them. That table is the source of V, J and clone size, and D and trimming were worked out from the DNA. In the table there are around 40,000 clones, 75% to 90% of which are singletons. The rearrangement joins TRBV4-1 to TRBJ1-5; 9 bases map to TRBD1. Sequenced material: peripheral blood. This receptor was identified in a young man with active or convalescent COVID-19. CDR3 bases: TGCGCCAGCAGCCAAGATAGACAGGGGGTCCAGCCCCAGCATTTT. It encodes CASSQDRQGVQPQHF.